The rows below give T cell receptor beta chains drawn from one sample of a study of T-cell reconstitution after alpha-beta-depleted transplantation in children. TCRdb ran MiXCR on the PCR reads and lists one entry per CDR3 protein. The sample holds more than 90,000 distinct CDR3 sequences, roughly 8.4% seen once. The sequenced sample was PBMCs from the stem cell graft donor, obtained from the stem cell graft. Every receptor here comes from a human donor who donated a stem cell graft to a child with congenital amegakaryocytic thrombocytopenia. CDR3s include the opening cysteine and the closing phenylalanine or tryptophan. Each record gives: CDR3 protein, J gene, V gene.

cdr3_aa: CASSTRQGAMVNEQFF; j_call: TRBJ2-1; v_call: TRBV28
cdr3_aa: CSAALAGGSRETQYF; j_call: TRBJ2-5; v_call: TRBV29-1
cdr3_aa: CASSPQGRLQPPYGYTF; j_call: TRBJ1-2; v_call: TRBV3-1
cdr3_aa: CASPGQGGQPQHF; j_call: TRBJ1-5; v_call: TRBV5-1
cdr3_aa: CASSQGDGAANTEAFF; j_call: TRBJ1-1; v_call: TRBV4-3
cdr3_aa: CASSQSIYEAFF; j_call: TRBJ1-1; v_call: TRBV7-2
cdr3_aa: CSATNRGRFHEQYF; j_call: TRBJ2-7; v_call: TRBV20-1
cdr3_aa: CASSRHQDYEQYF; j_call: TRBJ2-7; v_call: TRBV3-1
cdr3_aa: CATSRDGTGTPLSGNTIYF; j_call: TRBJ1-3; v_call: TRBV15
cdr3_aa: CASSLQAITRMNTEAFF; j_call: TRBJ1-1; v_call: TRBV5-1
cdr3_aa: CASSHGADIYGYTF; j_call: TRBJ1-2; v_call: TRBV4-1
cdr3_aa: CSVEGRGGYNEQFF; j_call: TRBJ2-1; v_call: TRBV29-1
cdr3_aa: CASSPGLGGRISPLHF; j_call: TRBJ1-6; v_call: TRBV3-1
cdr3_aa: CASSLPGTDTQYF; j_call: TRBJ2-3; v_call: TRBV5-1
cdr3_aa: CASGPGGEKAFF; j_call: TRBJ1-1; v_call: TRBV28
cdr3_aa: CASSFGQYGYTF; j_call: TRBJ1-2; v_call: TRBV5-4
cdr3_aa: CASSLGTSGPYNEQFF; j_call: TRBJ2-1; v_call: TRBV5-1
cdr3_aa: CASSYSTSGSTGELFF; j_call: TRBJ2-2; v_call: TRBV6-5
cdr3_aa: CASSENSRRELFF; j_call: TRBJ2-2; v_call: TRBV2
cdr3_aa: CASSLVGQGPGNEQFF; j_call: TRBJ2-1; v_call: TRBV5-1
cdr3_aa: CASSSERGYTF; j_call: TRBJ1-2; v_call: TRBV12-3/TRBV12-4